This TCR beta chain is from a study of vaccination effects on CD4 cells after COVID-19. At the level of the study: Post-vaccine sampling took place a median of 72 days after the second dose. Study-level points and caveats: At late timepoints after vaccination, vaccine- and infection-induced clones shrank markedly.

The germline V gene encodes CDR1 SGHTA and CDR2 FQGNSA. Trimming removed 5 bases at V and 3 bases at J, with 13 bases between. The CDR3 has 14 amino acids. On this clone: Its antigen is undetermined.

Using immunoSEQ multiplex PCR, the repertoire was profiled, and TCRdb retains in-frame clones only, with some absent. The repertoire consists of more than 13,000 clones, with 76% occurring once and the leading ten covering 20% to 25%. CD4+ T cells specific for antigen were expanded with viral peptide pools by the ViraFEST assay before sequencing. Following culture for roughly 10 days, CD4+ T cells were isolated. Confirmation by PCR established that the person had SARS-CoV-2 infection between March and December 2020. Either the BNT162b2 or mRNA-1273 vaccine was given to participants in two doses. Half the medium was swapped for IL-2 medium on days 3 and 7.

The TCR sequence derives from a human donor who had a prior SARS-CoV-2 infection. Sequenced material: CD4+ T cells from PBMCs cultured with HCoV-NL63 spike peptides, taken after COVID-19 vaccination. The V call is TRBV7-2, the J call TRBJ1-2; D not resolved. The CDR3 DNA reads TGTGCCAGCAGCGGCGACCTGTTGGACTATGGCTACACCTTC. Its protein is CASSGDLLDYGYTF. The whole variable domain, remainder taken from reference TRBV7-2 and TRBJ1-2, is GAGVSQSPSNKVTEKGKDVELRCDPISGHTALYWYRQSLGQGLEFLIYFQGNSAPDKSGLPSDRFSAERTGGSVSTLTIQRTQQEDSAVYLCASSGDLLDYGYTFGSGTRLTVV.